These 27 T cell receptor beta chains were all obtained from the same sample, sequenced in a study of blood T cells in healthy people across ages. Using a J-beta primer mix together with a sample-barcoded 5' primer, a second PCR was run for about 6 to 12 cycles. TCRdb re-called the 5' RACE reads with MiXCR, one entry per CDR3 protein. In the table there are around 620,000 distinct CDR3 sequences, approximately 25% of which are singletons. The source material was blood. The receptors shown here come from a woman in her 70s in good health.

This chain joins TRBV9 and TRBJ2-1; D is uncertain. Germline V gene lookup returns CDR1 SGDLS and CDR2 YYNGEE. The V and J ends lost 1 base and 7 bases respectively, with 15 bases between them. This CDR3 comprises 15 residues. The CDR3 bases are TGTGCCAGCAGCGTACAGTCCGCAGGCTTGAATGAGCAGTTCTTC. This gives the protein CASSVQSAGLNEQFF.

This clonotype was counted a few times. A read error may produce the germline difference seen at one junction end. The V and J genes are TRBV19 and TRBJ1-2; D uncertain. CDR3 length equals 13 residues. CDR1 LNHDA and CDR2 SQIVND come from the germline V gene (reference sequence). DNA of the CDR3: TGTGCCAGTAGCAACAGTCTTAACTATGACTACACCTTC. This translates into CASSNSLNYDYTF.

Only a few counts were recorded for this clonotype. The CDR3: CASSLLGVLWGYTF. As DNA, the CDR3 is TGTGCCAGCAGCTTACTCGGGGTATTATGGGGCTACACCTTC. V is TRBV7-9 and J is TRBJ1-2; D unclear. The CDR3 sequence is 14 residues long. Germline assignment: CDR1 SEHNR and CDR2 FQNEAQ (reference sequence). With 2 bases removed from V and 8 bases from J, the gap between germline ends came to 15 bases.

This clonotype was observed a few times. The CDR3 is CASSPQGRVPQHF. CDR3 coding DNA: TGTGCCAGCTCACCACAGGGAAGGGTGCCCCAGCATTTT. J is TRBJ1-5 and V is TRBV18; D not certain. Germline V lookup: CDR1 KGHSH, CDR2 LQKENI. Trimming cost V 1 base and J 9 bases, with 10 bases left between them. The CDR3 length is 13 residues.

The CDR3, as DNA: TGTGCCACCGAGCAGGGGACTGAAAAACTGTTTTTT. It yields the protein CATEQGTEKLFF. V is TRBV24-1 and J is TRBJ1-4; D possibly corresponds to TRBD1 (6 bases). V lost 9 bases and J 7 bases, leaving 11 bases between the germline ends. The CDR3 is 12 amino acids. Germline V gene lookup returns CDR1 KGHDR and CDR2 SFDVKD.

In this sample, this clonotype turned up many times. The CDR3 loop reads CATSKRDGYTF. The CDR3 DNA reads as TGTGCCACCTCAAAAAGGGATGGCTACACCTTC. The chain employs TRBV2 and TRBJ1-2; no clear D gene. Germline CDR1 SNHLY, CDR2 FYNNEI. There are 11 residues in the CDR3. Trimming removed 10 bases from V and 6 bases from J, with 12 bases in between. Supplemented by reference TRBV2 and TRBJ1-2, the full variable domain reads EPEVTQTPSHQVTQMGQEVILRCVPISNHLYFYWYRQILGQKVEFLVSFYNNEISEKSEIFDDQFSVERPDGSNFTLKIRSTKLEDSAMYFCATSKRDGYTFGSGTRLTVV.

In the case of this clonotype: Relative to the germline gene, one junction end is altered; a read error may explain this. The rearrangement joins TRBV5-1 to TRBJ1-1, with D possibly matching TRBD1 (6 bases). CDR3 length: 13 amino acids. CDR1 is SGHRS, CDR2 YFSETQ, per germline. CDR3 amino acids: CASRADSNTEAFF. As DNA, the CDR3 is TGCGCCAGCAGGGCGGACAGTAACACTGAGGCTTTCTTT.

This clonotype showed up just once. The DNA of the CDR3 is TGTGCCAGCAGCCAAGAGTATAGCCTTCAGCAGTTCTTC. This encodes CASSQEYSLQQFF. The rearrangement uses TRBV14 and TRBJ2-1, with D uncertain. Germline lookup yields CDR1 SGHDN and CDR2 FVKESK. The V end was cut by 0 bases, the J end by 11 bases, with 11 bases between. The CDR3 consists of 13 residues.

This clonotype was seen once. This chain links TRBV20-1 with TRBJ1-5, with 7 bases lining up with TRBD1. J lost 3 bases, V lost 6 bases, and 8 bases had no gene match. The CDR3 is 14 amino acids. Germline CDR1 reads DFQATT; CDR2 reads SNEGSKA (reference sequence). The CDR3 spells CSAAPGGLNQPQHF. CDR3 coding DNA: TGCAGTGCAGCCCCAGGGGGGCTCAATCAGCCCCAGCATTTT.

The rearrangement joins TRBV7-9 to TRBJ1-1, with D possibly matching TRBD1 (5 bases). The CDR3 runs 17 residues. V dropped 2 bases and J dropped 0 bases, with 16 bases sitting between them. Germline assignment: CDR1 SEHNR and CDR2 FQNEAQ (reference sequence). The CDR3 DNA sequence: TGTGCCAGCAGCTTAAGCCTGAGGGACGGAGTGAACACTGAAGCTTTCTTT. It is translated as CASSLSLRDGVNTEAFF.

The chain combines TRBV7-9 with TRBJ2-7, with a weak D call TRBD2 (6 bases). V lost 5 bases to trimming and J lost 5 bases, with 16 bases between them. The CDR3 totals 14 residues. Germline loops: CDR1 SEHNR, CDR2 FQNEAQ (reference sequence). In nucleotides, the CDR3 is TGTGCCAGCAGCCCGGGACTCAAAGGCGACGAGCAGTACTTC. The encoded protein is CASSPGLKGDEQYF.

This clonotype was detected a few times. The chain links TRBV20-1 to TRBJ2-7; D gene unclear. CDR3 length: 11 amino acids. Germline values: CDR1 DFQATT, CDR2 SNEGSKA (reference sequence). V was clipped by 5 bases and J by 9 bases, with 14 bases between them. The CDR3 region has the DNA TGCAGTGCTCGCTCCCCGCAGTCGCAGTACTTC. It yields the protein CSARSPQSQYF.

This clonotype was seen more than once but under ten times. The rearrangement uses TRBV7-9 and TRBJ1-1; D may be TRBD1 (5 bases). The CDR3 totals 16 residues. Trimming left V 0 bases short and J 2 bases short, with 13 bases between. Germline V lookup: CDR1 SEHNR, CDR2 FQNEAQ (reference sequence). In DNA, the CDR3 is TGTGCCAGCAGCTTAGCCCCCGGGACCTTCAACACTGAAGCTTTCTTT. Its translation: CASSLAPGTFNTEAFF.

A few counts support this clonotype. The V gene is TRBV5-1, the J gene TRBJ2-2; tentative D call: TRBD2 (5 bases). This CDR3 has 15 residues. Trimming pared 0 bases from V and 3 bases from J, leaving 9 bases between. The germline V gene encodes CDR1 SGHRS and CDR2 YFSETQ. The CDR3: CASSLATGDTGELFF. Here the CDR3 DNA reads TGCGCCAGCAGCTTGGCTACCGGGGACACCGGGGAGCTGTTTTTT.

This clonotype was counted between two and nine times. This chain uses TRBV6-1 with TRBJ1-4; 9 positions match TRBD1. Looked up from germline, CDR1 is MNHNS and CDR2 is SASEGT. The CDR3 length is 15 residues. The junction had 5 bases not matched to a gene; V was cut back by 1 base and J by 8 bases. The CDR3 region has the DNA TGTGCCAGCAGTGAAGGGGACAGGGACTGGGAAAAACTGTTTTTT. Its protein product is CASSEGDRDWEKLFF.

This clonotype appeared a few times. The V and J genes are TRBV27 and TRBJ1-1; a possible D gene is TRBD1 (6 bases). Germline values: CDR1 MNHEY, CDR2 SMNVEV (reference sequence). With 5 bases removed from V and 1 base from J, the gap between germline ends came to 17 bases. The CDR3 covers 16 residues. CDR3 residues: CASSPTRGATNTEAFF. The CDR3 DNA is TGTGCCAGCAGTCCTACCCGGGGGGCGACGAACACTGAAGCTTTCTTT.

Comments on this clonotype: Germline is not matched at one junction end, which may reflect a read error. This chain uses TRBV5-1 with TRBJ2-5; 9 bases agree with TRBD2. Germline CDR1 and CDR2: SGHRS and YFSETQ. The CDR3 extends over 14 amino acids. As DNA, the CDR3 is TGTGCCAGCAGCTTAGCGGGGGCCGAGGAGACCCAGTACTTC. Translation gives CASSLAGAEETQYF.

This chain uses TRBV9 with TRBJ2-5; D unclear. The CDR3 loop spans 13 amino acids. CDR1 SGDLS and CDR2 YYNGEE come from the germline V gene. V was shortened by 3 bases and J by 4 bases, with 10 bases between the two germline ends. The CDR3 sequence is CASSDPGRETQYF. CDR3 nucleotides: TGTGCCAGCAGCGACCCAGGTAGAGAGACCCAGTACTTC. The variable domain in full, with the rest retrieved from reference TRBV9 and TRBJ2-5, is DSGVTQTPKHLITATGQRVTLRCSPRSGDLSVYWYQQSLDQGLQFLIQYYNGEERAKGNILERFSAQQFPDLHSELNLSSLELGDSALYFCASSDPGRETQYFGPGTRLLVL.

On this clonotype itself: A much more abundant neighbour one base away suggests this may be a read error. The chain is built from TRBV12-3 or TRBV12-4 and TRBJ2-3, with 10 nucleotides matching TRBD2. The CDR3 is made up of 14 amino acids. The CDR3 DNA reads as TGTGCCAGCAGTAGCGGGGGGGGCACAGATGCGCAGTATTTT. Its translation: CASSSGGGTDAQYF.

This sequence joins TRBV9 and TRBJ2-1, with D perhaps TRBD2 (5 bases). V lost 4 bases and J 1 base, leaving 12 bases between the germline ends. This CDR3 contains 15 residues. The germline V gene has CDR1 SGDLS and CDR2 YYNGEE. CDR3 DNA: TGTGCCAGCAGCCCCCGGGGAGTTTCCTACAATGAGCAGTTCTTC. Its protein product is CASSPRGVSYNEQFF.

The chain combines TRBV7-2 with TRBJ2-1, with 9 bases fitting TRBD1. The CDR3 loop spans 14 amino acids. Germline V gene lookup returns CDR1 SGHTA and CDR2 FQGNSA. V shed 7 bases, J shed 3 bases, and the junction held 4 bases outside the gene matches. The CDR3 DNA reads TGTGCCAGCACCCCGGACAGGGGCTACAATGAGCAGTTCTTC. Translation gives CASTPDRGYNEQFF.

This clonotype was detected only a few times. One end of the junction does not line up with germline, which may come from a read error. CDR3 bases: TGCGTCAGCAGCCTATCGCGAGGGGGGCCCTACAATGAGCAGTTCTTC. Amino acids: CVSSLSRGGPYNEQFF. The rearrangement joins TRBV5-1 to TRBJ2-1; tentatively, D is TRBD1 or TRBD2 (6 bases each). This CDR3 contains 16 residues. Per germline, CDR1 SGHRS and CDR2 YFSETQ.

The rearrangement joins TRBV2 to TRBJ1-1, with 11 bases identical to TRBD1. The J segment lost 5 bases and the V segment lost 8 bases, leaving 7 bases of the junction unmatched. CDR3 length: 14 amino acids. In germline, CDR1 is SNHLY, CDR2 FYNNEI. The CDR3: CASAGTGGKTEAFF. The CDR3 coding sequence is TGTGCCAGCGCTGGGACAGGGGGGAAGACTGAAGCTTTCTTT.

This clonotype was seen more than once but under ten times. This rearrangement joins TRBV2 to TRBJ2-5; 8 nucleotides line up with TRBD2. The CDR3 is 15 amino acids. Trimming removed 6 bases from V and 5 bases from J; junction bases left unmatched: 11. Per the germline V gene, CDR1 is SNHLY and CDR2 is FYNNEI. This chain's CDR3 is CASRAGGARVETQYF. In DNA, the CDR3 is TGTGCCAGCAGGGCCGGGGGGGCTAGGGTGGAGACCCAGTACTTC.

This clonotype has more than one count but fewer than ten. The chain is built from TRBV5-1 and TRBJ2-2; 7 bases are a match to TRBD1. The CDR3 covers 16 residues. V shed 4 bases, J shed 0 bases, and the junction held 6 bases outside the gene matches. CDR1 is SGHRS and CDR2 is YFSETQ in the germline V gene. The CDR3 DNA reads as TGCGCCAGCAGCCCAACTCAGGGGGCGAACACCGGGGAGCTGTTTTTT. As protein: CASSPTQGANTGELFF.

The J gene is TRBJ2-5, the V gene TRBV5-1; 7 nucleotides align to TRBD1. The CDR3 totals 14 residues. Per germline, CDR1 SGHRS and CDR2 YFSETQ. J gave up 2 bases and V 5 bases, and 6 bases lay outside the gene matches. The CDR3 DNA reads TGCGCCAGCAGTAAACCGGGACAGCAAGAGACCCAGTACTTC. Translation gives CASSKPGQQETQYF.

The rearrangement links TRBV6-5 to TRBJ1-4, with a weak D call TRBD1 (6 bases). Looked up from germline, CDR1 is MNHEY and CDR2 is SVGAGI. Trimming removed 0 bases from V and 6 bases from J, with 11 bases in between. CDR3 length: 15 residues. CDR3 loop: CASSYSSGAYEKLFF. For the CDR3, the DNA is TGTGCCAGCAGTTACTCCTCAGGGGCGTATGAAAAACTGTTTTTT.